This TCR beta chain was recovered during a study of cytomegalovirus exposure and HLA in healthy donors. The PCR made use of 60 Vbeta and 13 Jbeta primers. Profiled with immunoSEQ multiplex PCR; TCRdb holds only in-frame clones, not every one. The profile shows 150,000 to 200,000 clones, about 75% of them singletons. The receptor was derived from a woman aged 50 to 60 in good health and CMV-seropositive. Sequenced: PBMCs.

For the CDR3, the DNA is TGCGCCAGCAGCCTTCGACTAGGCGAGGGTGAGCAGTTCTTC. Protein product: CASSLRLGEGEQFF. This chain connects TRBV5-1 to TRBJ2-1, with D possibly matching TRBD2 (6 bases). The V gene lost 4 bases and the J gene lost 9 bases, with 17 bases spanning the gap. There are 14 residues in the CDR3. Germline loops: CDR1 SGHRS, CDR2 YFSETQ.